This T cell receptor (beta chain) was sequenced during a study of cytomegalovirus exposure and HLA in healthy donors. This CDR3 is 16 amino acids long. V gave up 3 bases and J gave up 0 bases; unmatched junction bases: 7. Germline V gives CDR1 SGHDT, CDR2 YYEEEE. Study-wide results and caveats: First-cohort TCR clusters tended to co-occur in the 90 to 150 validation repertoires, a later analysis found.

TCRdb's table, derived via immunoSEQ multiplex PCR, lists solely in-frame clones and lacks some. The profile shows roughly 200,000 clones, about 81% of them singletons. To note about this clone: The target antigen is unknown.

Separate from the approximately 700-subject first cohort was the approximately 120-subject validation cohort, to which the donors belonged. The receptor was isolated from a woman aged 25-40 years in good health and CMV-seronegative. The sequenced sample consisted of PBMCs. The genes are TRBV5-6 and TRBJ2-7; 9 nucleotides match TRBD2. The CDR3 spells CASSSPLAGSSYEQYF. Written as DNA, the CDR3 is TGTGCCAGCAGCTCTCCCCTAGCGGGGAGCTCCTACGAGCAGTACTTC. Full variable domain (remainder filled in from reference TRBV5-6 and TRBJ2-7): DAGVTQSPTHLIKTRGQQVTLRCSPKSGHDTVSWYQQALGQGPQFIFQYYEEEERQRGNFPDRFSGHQFPNYSSELNVNALLLGDSALYLCASSSPLAGSSYEQYFGPGTRLTVT.